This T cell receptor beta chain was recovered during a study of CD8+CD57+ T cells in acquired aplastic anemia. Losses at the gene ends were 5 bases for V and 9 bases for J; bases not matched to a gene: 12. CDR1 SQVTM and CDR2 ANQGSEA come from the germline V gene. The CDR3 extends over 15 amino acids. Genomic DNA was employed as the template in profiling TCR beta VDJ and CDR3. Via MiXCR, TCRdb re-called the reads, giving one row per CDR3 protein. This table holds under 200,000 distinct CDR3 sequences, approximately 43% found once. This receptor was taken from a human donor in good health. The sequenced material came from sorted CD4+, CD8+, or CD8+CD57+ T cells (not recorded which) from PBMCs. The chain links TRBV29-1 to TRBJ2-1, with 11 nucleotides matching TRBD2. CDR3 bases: TGCAGCGTTCCTGGGCTAGCGGGGGGTATTGGTGAGCAGTTCTTC. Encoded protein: CSVPGLAGGIGEQFF.